Included here is one T cell receptor (beta chain) sequence, with context. RNA amounts of about 0.5 to 1 ug underwent reverse transcription with random hexamers. TCRdb passed the immunoSEQ multiplex PCR reads through MiXCR, listing each CDR3 protein once. Among 150,000 to 200,000 distinct CDR3 sequences listed, approximately 96% were seen once. This entry comes from a study of CD8 T cells in Susac syndrome. The CDR3 extends over 14 amino acids. Germline assignment: CDR1 DFQATT and CDR2 SNEGSKA (reference sequence). V gave up 4 bases and J gave up 0 bases, with 10 bases separating them. The genes are TRBV20-1 and TRBJ2-1, with TRBD2 as a possible D gene (6 bases). Sample: CD4+ T cells from PBMCs. The clonotype comes from a human donor with multiple sclerosis. The CDR3: CSATGGVSYNEQFF. For the CDR3, the DNA is TGCAGTGCTACCGGAGGGGTCTCCTACAATGAGCAGTTCTTC.